This T cell receptor beta chain was sequenced for a study of T cell responses to AZD1222 COVID-19 vaccine. The data were produced by immunoSEQ multiplex PCR, yet TCRdb's version contains in-frame clones alone and is incomplete. Here the sample spans 110,000 or so clones, about 89% being singletons. On this clone: Its antigen is still unknown.

The study, taken as a whole, reports: Breadth and depth of Spike-specific TCRs rose after two AZD1222 doses.

Germline V gene data show CDR1 as MRHNA and CDR2 as SNTAGT. Deletions cut 2 bases from V and 4 bases from J, with 9 bases between. The CDR3 has 14 amino acids. The sequencing here drew on peripheral blood, taken 28 days after the second AZD1222 dose. The TCR was taken from an adult who received the AZD1222 COVID-19 vaccine. The chain recombines TRBV6-4 with TRBJ2-1, with D maybe TRBD2 (6 bases). CDR3 DNA: TGTGCCAGCAGTGACAGGGCGGGATACAATGAGCAGTTCTTC. Its protein product is CASSDRAGYNEQFF.